The sample holds a few counts of the clone carrying this TCR beta chain. The source of the sample is a study of identical twins. V shed 4 bases and J shed 7 bases, with 11 bases lying between them. Germline V gives CDR1 SGHTA, CDR2 FQGNSA. The CDR3 sequence is 13 residues long. TCRdb passed the 5' RACE reads through MiXCR, listing each CDR3 protein once. The sample lists about 240,000 distinct CDR3 sequences, 10% occurring once. V and J are TRBV7-2 and TRBJ2-4; perhaps TRBD2 as D (6 bases). The clonotype originates from a man aged 50-60 years in good health. Sequences were obtained from memory T cells sorted from blood. CDR3 DNA: TGTGCCAGCAGCTCCCATGGAGGGAACATTCAGTACTTC. This sequence encodes CASSSHGGNIQYF.